This entry features one T cell receptor beta chain sequence. Germline V gene data show CDR1 as MGHRA and CDR2 as YSYEKL. V lost 0 bases to trimming and J lost 0 bases, with 15 bases between them. The CDR3 is 18 residues long. Per the original data handling: Reference gene primer amplification in the assay estimated nucleated cell counts. The protocol was immunoSEQ multiplex PCR, while the TCRdb copy is restricted to in-frame clones and leaves out a portion. V and J calls and clone size are those listed in that table; D and trimming were worked out from the DNA. The repertoire holds some 150,000 clones, about 90% seen once, with 2% to 2.5% in the top ten. The data were obtained in a study of blood T cell repertoires in COVID-19.

The TCR comes from a man aged 45-65 years with active COVID-19. The V gene is TRBV4-1, the J gene TRBJ1-3; no definite D call. The sequenced sample consisted of peripheral blood. CDR3 region: CASSQESGGAHSGNTIYF. CDR3 in DNA: TGCGCCAGCAGCCAAGAGAGTGGAGGTGCCCACTCTGGAAACACCATATATTTT.